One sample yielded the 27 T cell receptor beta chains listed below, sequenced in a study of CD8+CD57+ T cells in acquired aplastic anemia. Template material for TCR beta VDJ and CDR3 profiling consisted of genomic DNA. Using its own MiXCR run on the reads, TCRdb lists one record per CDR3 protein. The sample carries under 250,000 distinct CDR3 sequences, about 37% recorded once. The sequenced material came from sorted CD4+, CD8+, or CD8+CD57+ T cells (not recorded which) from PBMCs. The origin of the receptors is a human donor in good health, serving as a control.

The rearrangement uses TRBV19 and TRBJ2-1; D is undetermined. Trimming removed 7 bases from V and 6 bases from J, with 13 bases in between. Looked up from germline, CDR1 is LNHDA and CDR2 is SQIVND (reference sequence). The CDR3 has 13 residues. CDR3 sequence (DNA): TGTGCCAGTACCCATGTGAGAAGCAATGAGCAGTTCTTC. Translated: CASTHVRSNEQFF.

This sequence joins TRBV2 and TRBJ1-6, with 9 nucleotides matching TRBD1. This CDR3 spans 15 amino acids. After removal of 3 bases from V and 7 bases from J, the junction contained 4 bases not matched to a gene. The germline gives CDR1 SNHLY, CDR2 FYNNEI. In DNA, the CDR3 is TGTGCCAGCAGTGACGGACAGGGGACCAATTCACCCCTCCACTTT. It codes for CASSDGQGTNSPLHF.

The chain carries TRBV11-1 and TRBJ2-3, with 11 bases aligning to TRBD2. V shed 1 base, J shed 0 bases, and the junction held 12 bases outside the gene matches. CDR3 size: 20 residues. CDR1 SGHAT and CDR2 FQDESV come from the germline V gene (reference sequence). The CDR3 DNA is TGTGCCAGCAGCTTAGTGTCTAGCGGGGGGTTCAAGCAGAGCACAGATACGCAGTATTTT. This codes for CASSLVSSGGFKQSTDTQYF.

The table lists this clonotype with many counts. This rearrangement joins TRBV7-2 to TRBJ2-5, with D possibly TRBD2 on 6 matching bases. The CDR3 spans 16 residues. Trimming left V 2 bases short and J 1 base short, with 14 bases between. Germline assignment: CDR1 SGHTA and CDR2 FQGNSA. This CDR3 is CASSLSLAGGQETQYF. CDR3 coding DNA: TGTGCCAGCAGCTTATCACTAGCAGGAGGCCAAGAGACCCAGTACTTC.

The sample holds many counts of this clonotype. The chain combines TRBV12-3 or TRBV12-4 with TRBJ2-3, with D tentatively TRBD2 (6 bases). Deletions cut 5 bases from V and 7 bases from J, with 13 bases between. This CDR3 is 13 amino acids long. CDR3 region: CASSLPGVNTQYF. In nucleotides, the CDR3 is TGTGCCAGCAGTCTCCCGGGGGTTAATACGCAGTATTTT.

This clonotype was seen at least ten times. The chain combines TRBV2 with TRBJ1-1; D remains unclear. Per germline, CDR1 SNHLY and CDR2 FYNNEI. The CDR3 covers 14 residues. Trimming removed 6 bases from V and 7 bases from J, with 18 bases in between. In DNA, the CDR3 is TGTGCCAGCAGCGGAGGGAACGGGTGGGTTGAAGCTTTCTTT. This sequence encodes CASSGGNGWVEAFF.

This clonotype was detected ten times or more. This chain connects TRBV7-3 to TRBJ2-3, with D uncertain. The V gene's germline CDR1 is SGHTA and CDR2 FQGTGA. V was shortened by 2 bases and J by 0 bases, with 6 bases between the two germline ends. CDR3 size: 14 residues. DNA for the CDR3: TGTGCCAGCAGCTTATCGCCCAGCACAGATACGCAGTATTTT. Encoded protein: CASSLSPSTDTQYF.

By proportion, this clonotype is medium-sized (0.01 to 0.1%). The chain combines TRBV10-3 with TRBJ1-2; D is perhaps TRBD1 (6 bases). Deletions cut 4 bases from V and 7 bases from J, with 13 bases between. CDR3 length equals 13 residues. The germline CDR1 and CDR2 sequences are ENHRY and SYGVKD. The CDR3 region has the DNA TGTGCCATCAGTGTGGAGGGGGAGGGTGGCTACACCTTC. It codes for CAISVEGEGGYTF.

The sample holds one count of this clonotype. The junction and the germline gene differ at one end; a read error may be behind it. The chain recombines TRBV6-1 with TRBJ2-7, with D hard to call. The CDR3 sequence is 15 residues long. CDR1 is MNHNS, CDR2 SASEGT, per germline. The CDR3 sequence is CAISEAVGVSYEQYF. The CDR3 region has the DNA TGTGCCATCAGTGAAGCTGTCGGTGTCAGCTACGAGCAGTACTTC.

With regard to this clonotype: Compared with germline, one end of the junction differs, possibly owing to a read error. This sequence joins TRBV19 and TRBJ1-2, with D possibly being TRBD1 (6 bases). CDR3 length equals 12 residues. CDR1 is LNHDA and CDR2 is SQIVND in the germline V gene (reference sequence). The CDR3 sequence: CASRPGEYGYAF. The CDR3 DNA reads TGTGCCAGTAGGCCAGGGGAATATGGCTACGCCTTC.

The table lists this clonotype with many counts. The CDR3 bases are TGCAGTGCTAGAGACGGACTTGGGGACACTGAAGCTTTCTTT. Protein sequence: CSARDGLGDTEAFF. The chain joins TRBV20-1 to TRBJ1-1; D not resolved. The ends were cut back, 0 bases at V and 3 bases at J, with 11 bases in the middle. The germline CDR1 and CDR2 sequences are DFQATT and SNEGSKA (reference sequence). The CDR3 is made up of 14 amino acids.

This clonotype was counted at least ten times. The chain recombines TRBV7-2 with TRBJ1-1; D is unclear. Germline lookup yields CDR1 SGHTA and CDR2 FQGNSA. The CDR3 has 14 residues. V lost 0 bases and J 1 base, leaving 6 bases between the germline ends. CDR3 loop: CASSLARENTEAFF. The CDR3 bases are TGTGCCAGCAGCTTAGCAAGGGAGAACACTGAAGCTTTCTTT.

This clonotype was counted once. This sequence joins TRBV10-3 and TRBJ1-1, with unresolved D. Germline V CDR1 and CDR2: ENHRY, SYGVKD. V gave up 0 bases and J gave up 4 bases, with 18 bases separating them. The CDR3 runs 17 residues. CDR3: CAISESKNGPSRTEAFF. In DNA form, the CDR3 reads TGTGCCATCAGTGAGTCGAAGAACGGGCCCAGCCGCACTGAAGCTTTCTTT.

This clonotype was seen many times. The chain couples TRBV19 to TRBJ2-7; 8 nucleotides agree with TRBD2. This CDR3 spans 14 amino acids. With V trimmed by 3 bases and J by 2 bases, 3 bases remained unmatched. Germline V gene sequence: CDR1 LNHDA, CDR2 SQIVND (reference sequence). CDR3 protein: CASSIQRGPYEQYF. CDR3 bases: TGTGCCAGTAGTATTCAGCGGGGGCCCTACGAGCAGTACTTC.

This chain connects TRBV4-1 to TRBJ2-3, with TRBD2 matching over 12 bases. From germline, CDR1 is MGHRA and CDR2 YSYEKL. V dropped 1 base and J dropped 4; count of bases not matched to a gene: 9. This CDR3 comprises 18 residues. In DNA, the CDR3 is TGCGCCAGCAGCCAAGGATCACTAGCGGGGGGTAATGCAGATACGCAGTATTTT. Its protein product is CASSQGSLAGGNADTQYF.

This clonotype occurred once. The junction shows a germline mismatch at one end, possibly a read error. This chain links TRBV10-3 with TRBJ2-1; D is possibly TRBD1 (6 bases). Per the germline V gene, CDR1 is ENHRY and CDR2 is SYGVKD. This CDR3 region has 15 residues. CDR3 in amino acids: CASSFGRTDTNEQFF. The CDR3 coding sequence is TGTGCCAGCAGTTTTGGCCGGACAGACACCAATGAGCAGTTCTTC.

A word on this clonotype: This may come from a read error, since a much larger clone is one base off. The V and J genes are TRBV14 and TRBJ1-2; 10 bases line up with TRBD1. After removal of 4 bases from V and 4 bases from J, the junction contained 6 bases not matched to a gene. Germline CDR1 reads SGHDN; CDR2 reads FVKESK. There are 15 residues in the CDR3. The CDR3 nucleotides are TGTGCCAGCAGCCTAGACCGGACAGGGGGCTATGGCTACACCTTC. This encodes CASSLDRTGGYGYTF.

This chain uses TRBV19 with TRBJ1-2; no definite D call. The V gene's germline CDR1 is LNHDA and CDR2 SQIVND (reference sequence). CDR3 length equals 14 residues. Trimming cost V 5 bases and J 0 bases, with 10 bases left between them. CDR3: CASSDTTTNYGYTF. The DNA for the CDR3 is TGTGCCAGTAGTGATACGACTACTAACTATGGCTACACCTTC.

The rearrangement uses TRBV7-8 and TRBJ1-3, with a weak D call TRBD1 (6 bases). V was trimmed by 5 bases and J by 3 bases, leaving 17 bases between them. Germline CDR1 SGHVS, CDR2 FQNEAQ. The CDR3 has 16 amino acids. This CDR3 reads CASSLRNRDFGNTIYF. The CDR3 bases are TGTGCCAGCAGCCTAAGAAACAGGGATTTTGGAAACACCATATATTTT.

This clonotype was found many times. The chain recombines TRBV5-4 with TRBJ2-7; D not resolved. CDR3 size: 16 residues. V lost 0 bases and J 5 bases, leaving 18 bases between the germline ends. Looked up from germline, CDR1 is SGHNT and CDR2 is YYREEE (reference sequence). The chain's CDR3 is CASSLVTIPLRDEQYF. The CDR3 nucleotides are TGTGCCAGCAGCTTGGTAACCATCCCACTTCGGGACGAGCAGTACTTC.

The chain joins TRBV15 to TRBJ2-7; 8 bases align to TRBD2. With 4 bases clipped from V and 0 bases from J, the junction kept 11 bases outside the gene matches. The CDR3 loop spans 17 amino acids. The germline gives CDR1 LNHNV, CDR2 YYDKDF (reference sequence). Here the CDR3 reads CATSTHSGTRFSYEQYV. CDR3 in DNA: TGTGCCACCAGCACCCACTCCGGGACTAGATTCTCCTACGAGCAGTACGTC.

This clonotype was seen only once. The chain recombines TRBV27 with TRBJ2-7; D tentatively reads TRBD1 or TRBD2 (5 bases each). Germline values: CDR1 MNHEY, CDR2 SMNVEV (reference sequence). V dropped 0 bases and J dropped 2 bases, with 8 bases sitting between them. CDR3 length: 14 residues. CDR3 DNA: TGTGCCAGCAGTTTATCGGGACCTACCTACGAGCAGTACTTC. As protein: CASSLSGPTYEQYF.

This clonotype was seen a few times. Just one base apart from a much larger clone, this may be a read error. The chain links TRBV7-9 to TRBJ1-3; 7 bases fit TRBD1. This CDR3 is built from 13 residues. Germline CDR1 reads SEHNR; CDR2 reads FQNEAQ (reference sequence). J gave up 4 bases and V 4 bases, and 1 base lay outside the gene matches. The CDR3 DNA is TGTGCCAGCAGCTGGACAGGAGGAAACACCATATATTTT. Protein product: CASSWTGGNTIYF.

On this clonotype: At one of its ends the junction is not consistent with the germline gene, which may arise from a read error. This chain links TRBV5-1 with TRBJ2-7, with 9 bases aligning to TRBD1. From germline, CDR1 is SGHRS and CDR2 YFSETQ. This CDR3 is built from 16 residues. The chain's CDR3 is CAGSSPSTGGSYEQYF. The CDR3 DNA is TGCGCCGGCAGCTCACCTTCGACAGGGGGTTCCTACGAGCAGTACTTC.

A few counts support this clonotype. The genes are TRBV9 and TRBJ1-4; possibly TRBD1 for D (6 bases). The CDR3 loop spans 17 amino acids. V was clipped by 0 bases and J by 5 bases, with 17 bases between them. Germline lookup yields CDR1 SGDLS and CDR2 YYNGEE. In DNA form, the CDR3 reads TGTGCCAGCAGCGTAGGGTCCGGACAGCAGCAAAATGAAAAACTGTTTTTT. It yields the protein CASSVGSGQQQNEKLFF.

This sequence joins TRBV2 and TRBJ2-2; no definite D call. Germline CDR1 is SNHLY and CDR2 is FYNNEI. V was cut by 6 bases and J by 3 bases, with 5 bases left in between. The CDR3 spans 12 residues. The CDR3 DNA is TGTGCCAGCAGACCCGACACCGGGGAGCTGTTTTTT. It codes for CASRPDTGELFF.

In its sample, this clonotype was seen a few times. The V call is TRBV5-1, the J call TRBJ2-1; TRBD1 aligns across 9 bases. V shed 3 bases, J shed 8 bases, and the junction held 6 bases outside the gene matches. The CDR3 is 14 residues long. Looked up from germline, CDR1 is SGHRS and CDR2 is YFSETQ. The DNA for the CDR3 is TGCGCCAGCAGCTCTACAGGGGGCGCTTATGAGCAGTTCTTC. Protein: CASSSTGGAYEQFF.